The entry below describes one TCR beta chain. Libraries were prepared by immunoSEQ multiplex PCR; TCRdb keeps only in-frame clonotypes and omits some of them. Among around 130,000 clones, about 88% were seen once, and the ten largest hold more than 2.5%. The sample originates from a study of control samples from healthy donors and cancer patients. The germline CDR1 and CDR2 sequences are MNHEY and SVGAGI. The ends lost 6 bases at V and 2 bases at J; junction bases unmatched: 4. CDR3 length: 14 amino acids. The sample was blood. This TCR came from a man aged 50 to 59 in good health. The chain carries TRBV6-5 and TRBJ2-1; TRBD1 agrees at 7 bases. This CDR3 is CASRPGQTYNEQFF. The DNA of the CDR3 is TGTGCCAGCAGACCGGGACAGACCTACAATGAGCAGTTCTTC.